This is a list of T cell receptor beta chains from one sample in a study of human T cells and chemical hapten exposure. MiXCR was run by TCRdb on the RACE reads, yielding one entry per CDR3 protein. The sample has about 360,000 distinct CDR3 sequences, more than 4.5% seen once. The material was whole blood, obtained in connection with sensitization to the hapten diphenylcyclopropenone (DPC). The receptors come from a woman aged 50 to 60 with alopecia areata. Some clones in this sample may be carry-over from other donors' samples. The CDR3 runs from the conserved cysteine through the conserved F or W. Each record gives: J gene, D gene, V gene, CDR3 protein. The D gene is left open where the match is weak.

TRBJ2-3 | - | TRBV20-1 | CSARTRVDTQYF
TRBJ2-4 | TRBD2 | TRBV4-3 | CASSQGTSGSGGFSKNIQYF
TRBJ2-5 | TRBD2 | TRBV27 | CASSKWTSGNEEQYF
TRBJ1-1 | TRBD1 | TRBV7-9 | CASSFRDRGTEAFF
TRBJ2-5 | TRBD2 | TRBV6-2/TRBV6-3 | CASSLRLAGQETQYF
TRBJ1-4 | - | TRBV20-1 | CSAAGATNEKLFF
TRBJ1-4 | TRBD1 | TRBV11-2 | CASTKTDRVMRLLFF
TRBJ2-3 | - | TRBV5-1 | CASSLGSGYDTQYF
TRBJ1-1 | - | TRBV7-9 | CASSLSRAQNTEAFF
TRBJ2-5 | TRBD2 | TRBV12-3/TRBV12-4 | CASSLAGGKETQYF
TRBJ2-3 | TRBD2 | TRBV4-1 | CASSQGLTSDTDTQYF
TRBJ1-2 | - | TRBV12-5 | CASGPPGGQYYGYTF
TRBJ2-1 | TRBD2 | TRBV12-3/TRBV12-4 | CASSRERGANNEQFF
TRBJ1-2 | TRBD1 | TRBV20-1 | CSASPTGVYGYTF
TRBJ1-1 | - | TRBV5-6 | CASSWFSGRKNTEAFF
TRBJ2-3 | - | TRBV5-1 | CASSLEDSPTDTQYF
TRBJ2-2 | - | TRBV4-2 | CASSQDPTRRTGELFF
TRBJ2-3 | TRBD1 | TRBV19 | CASSADRGLDTQYF
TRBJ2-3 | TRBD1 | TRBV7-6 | CASSPWTGPLGDTQYF
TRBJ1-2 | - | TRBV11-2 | CASSLESGTNYGYTF
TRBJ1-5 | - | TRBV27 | CASSLWGREPQHF
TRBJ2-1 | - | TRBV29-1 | CSVVGGGTYNEQFF
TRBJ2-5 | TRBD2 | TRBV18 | CASSPYGTSAKETQYF
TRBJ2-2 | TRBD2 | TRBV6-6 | CTSSYRRGTLPGELFF
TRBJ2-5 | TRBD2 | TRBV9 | CASSLAGGLSETQYF
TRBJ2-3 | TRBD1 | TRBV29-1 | CSVAPGQSTDTQYF
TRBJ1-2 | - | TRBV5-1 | CASSLPAPGLEGYTF
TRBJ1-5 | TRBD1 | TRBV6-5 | CASSPLTGAQPQHF
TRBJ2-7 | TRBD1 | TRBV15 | CATRAGQGPGYEQYF
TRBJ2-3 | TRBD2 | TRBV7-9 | CASSLVLAGGTDTQYF
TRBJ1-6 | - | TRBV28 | CASSLPLNSPLHF
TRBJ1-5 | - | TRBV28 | CASSPGARGGHQPQHF
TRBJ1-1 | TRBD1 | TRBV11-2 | CASSLTRGLTEAFF
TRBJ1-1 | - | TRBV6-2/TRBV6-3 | CASSSNYGVDTEAFF
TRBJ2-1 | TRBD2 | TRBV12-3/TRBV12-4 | CASKGTSGSEQFF
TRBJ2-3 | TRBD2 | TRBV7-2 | CASSFRGRAGTDTQYF
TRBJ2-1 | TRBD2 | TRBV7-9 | CASSPRLAGDYNEQFF
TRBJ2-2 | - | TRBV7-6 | CASSLKNTGELFF
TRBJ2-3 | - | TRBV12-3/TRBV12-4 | CASSLPSSDTQYF
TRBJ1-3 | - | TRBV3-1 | CASSQASGNTIYF
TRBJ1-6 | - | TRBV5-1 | CASSLAARNSPLHF
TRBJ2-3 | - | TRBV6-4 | CASSDSVGATDTQYF
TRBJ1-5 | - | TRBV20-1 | CSVLPGERNQPQHF
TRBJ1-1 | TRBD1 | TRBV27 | CASRYSGQGRTEAFF
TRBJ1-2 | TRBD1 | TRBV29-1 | CSVDQGDYGYTF
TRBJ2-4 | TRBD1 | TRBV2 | CASGGTGHPLARDIQYF
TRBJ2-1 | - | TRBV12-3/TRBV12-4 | CASSLVPYNEQFF
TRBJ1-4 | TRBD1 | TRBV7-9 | CASSQGETAANEKLFF
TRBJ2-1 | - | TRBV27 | CASSRLAPPYNEQFF
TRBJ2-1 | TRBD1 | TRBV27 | CASSLLQIQGAGVHEQFF
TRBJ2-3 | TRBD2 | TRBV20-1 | CSARLRAGGGDTQYF
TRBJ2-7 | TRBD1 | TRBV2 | CASSAGTGAKDQYF
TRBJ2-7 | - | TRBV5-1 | CASSAEGAAYEQYF
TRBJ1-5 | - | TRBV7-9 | CASSPDAQPQHF
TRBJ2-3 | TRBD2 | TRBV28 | CASSQATSGSTDTQYF
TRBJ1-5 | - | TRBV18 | CASSPMEGTSNQPQHF
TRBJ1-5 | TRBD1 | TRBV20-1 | CSASPGQFDQPQHF
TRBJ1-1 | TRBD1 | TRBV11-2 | CASSSDRVGFGAFF
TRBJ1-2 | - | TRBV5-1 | CASSPEEGGYGYTF
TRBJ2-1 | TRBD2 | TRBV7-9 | CASSSERGNYNEQFF